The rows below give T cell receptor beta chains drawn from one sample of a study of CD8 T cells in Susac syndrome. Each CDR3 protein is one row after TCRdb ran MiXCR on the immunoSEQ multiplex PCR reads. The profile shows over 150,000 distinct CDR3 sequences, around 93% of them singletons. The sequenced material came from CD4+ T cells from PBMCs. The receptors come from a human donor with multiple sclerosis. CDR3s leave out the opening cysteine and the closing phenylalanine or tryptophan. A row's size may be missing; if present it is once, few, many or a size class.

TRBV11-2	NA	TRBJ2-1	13	ASSSRGGRNNEQF
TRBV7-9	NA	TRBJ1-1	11	ASSPREGTEAF
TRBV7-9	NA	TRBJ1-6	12	ASSQGWGNSPLH
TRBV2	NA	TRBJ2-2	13	ASRGRGIDTGELF
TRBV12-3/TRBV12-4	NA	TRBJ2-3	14	ASRMTSGVGTDTQY
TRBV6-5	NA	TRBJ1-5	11	ASSPARGQPQH
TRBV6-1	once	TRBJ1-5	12	ASSDNNSNQPQH
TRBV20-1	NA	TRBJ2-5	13	SATSWAQLKETQY
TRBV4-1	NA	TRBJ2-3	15	ASSQVTGTGRTDTQY
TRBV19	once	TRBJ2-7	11	ASSIERLSEQY
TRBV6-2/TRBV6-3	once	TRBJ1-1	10	ASSSRNTEAF
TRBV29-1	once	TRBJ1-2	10	SAQTGSYGYT
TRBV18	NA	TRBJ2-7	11	ASSPGGIYEQY
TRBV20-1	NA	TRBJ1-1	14	SARDPGTGTNTEAF
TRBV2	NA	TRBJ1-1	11	ASSDGQGAEAF
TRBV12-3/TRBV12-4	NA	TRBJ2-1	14	ASSFGLAGPLGEQF
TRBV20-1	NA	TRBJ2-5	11	SARNQDQETQY
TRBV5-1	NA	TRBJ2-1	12	ASSLGPGGDEQF
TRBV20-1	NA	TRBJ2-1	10	SAIRAHNEQF
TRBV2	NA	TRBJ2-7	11	ASTTGGGNEQY
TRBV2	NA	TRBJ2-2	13	ASSTSGRAIGELF
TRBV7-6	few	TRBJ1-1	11	ASSLDRAGEAF
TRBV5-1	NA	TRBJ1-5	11	ASSLVGEQPQH
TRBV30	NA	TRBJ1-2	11	AWSLEPVGGYT
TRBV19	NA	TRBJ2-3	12	ASSFASSTDTQY
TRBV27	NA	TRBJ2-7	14	ASSGITGGGSTEQY
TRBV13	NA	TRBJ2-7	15	ASSFTYTGTGGYEQY
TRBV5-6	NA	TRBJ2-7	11	ASSFGLSYEQY
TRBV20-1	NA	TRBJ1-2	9	SGTGNYGYT
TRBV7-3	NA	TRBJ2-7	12	ASSLTGFSYEQY
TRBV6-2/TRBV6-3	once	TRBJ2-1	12	ASSYLASSYEQF
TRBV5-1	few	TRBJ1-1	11	ASSTQYDTEAF
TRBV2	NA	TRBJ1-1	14	ASNLRAGGMNTEAF
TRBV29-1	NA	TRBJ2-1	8	SVGVSEQF
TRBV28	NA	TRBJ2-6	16	ASSLSLGQTSGANVLT
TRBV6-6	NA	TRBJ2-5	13	ASSYRRGRGETQY
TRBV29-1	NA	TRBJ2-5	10	SVVGGAETQY
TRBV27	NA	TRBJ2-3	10	ASSWGPDTQY
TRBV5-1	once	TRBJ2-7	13	ASSLGQGGSGEQY
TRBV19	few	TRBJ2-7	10	ASSPRGYEQY
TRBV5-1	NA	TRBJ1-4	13	ASSLGTGLWEKLF
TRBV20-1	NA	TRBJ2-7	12	SARDQQRPYEQY
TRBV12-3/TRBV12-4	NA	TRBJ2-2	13	ASSLRAKGIGELF
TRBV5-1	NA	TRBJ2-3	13	ASSLNGRYPDTQY
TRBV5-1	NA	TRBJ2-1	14	ASRGRGSNSYNEQF
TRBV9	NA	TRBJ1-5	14	ASSVGEGGGNQPQH
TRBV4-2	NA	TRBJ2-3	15	ASSGRGGGFSTDTQY
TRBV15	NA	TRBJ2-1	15	ATSRPRRGQGPHEQF
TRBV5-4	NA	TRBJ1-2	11	ASSWDRVSGYT
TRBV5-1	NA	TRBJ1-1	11	ASSSGSNTEAF
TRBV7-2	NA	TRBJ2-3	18	ASSYSILAGGSSSTDTQY
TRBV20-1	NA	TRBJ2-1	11	SAGTGLYNEQF
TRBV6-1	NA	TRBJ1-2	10	ASTPKGEGYT
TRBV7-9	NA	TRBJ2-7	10	ASSLGGSEQY
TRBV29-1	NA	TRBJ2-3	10	SVEGVDGTQY
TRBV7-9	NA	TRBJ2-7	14	ASSLAHGTGAYEQY
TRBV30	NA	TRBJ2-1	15	AWSPSRTSGNYNEQF